The rows below give T cell receptor beta chains drawn from one sample of a study of blood T cell repertoires in COVID-19. Assay: immunoSEQ multiplex PCR; the TCRdb copy retains only in-frame clones and omits some. The table has under 150,000 clones, approximately 88% seen once; the top ten hold around 26%. Sequenced input: peripheral blood. The receptors originated from a human donor in a cohort sampled during active COVID-19. The CDR3 runs from the conserved cysteine through the conserved F or W. D genes are given only for firm matches. The size field is filled for only some rows; it gives once, few, many or a size class.

length: 16; D: .; J: TRBJ1-1; V: TRBV7-9; size: .; CDR3: CASSRTRGQRTAEAFF; DNA: TGTGCCAGCAGCCGCACTCGAGGGCAGAGAACTGCTGAAGCTTTCTTT
length: 12; D: TRBD2; J: TRBJ2-7; V: TRBV12-3/TRBV12-4; size: .; CDR3: CASGSGGAEQYF; DNA: TGTGCCAGCGGTAGCGGGGGGGCCGAGCAGTACTTC
length: 14; D: .; J: TRBJ2-7; V: TRBV7-8; size: .; CDR3: CASSAATAPYEQYF; DNA: TGTGCCAGCAGCGCTGCGACAGCGCCCTACGAGCAGTACTTC
length: 14; D: TRBD1; J: TRBJ1-5; V: TRBV2; size: .; CDR3: CASSVGQGPQPQHF; DNA: TGTGCCAGCAGTGTGGGACAGGGGCCACAGCCCCAGCATTTT
length: 15; D: .; J: TRBJ2-3; V: TRBV29-1; size: .; CDR3: CSAQARTTSTDTQYF; DNA: TGCAGCGCACAAGCAAGAACTACTAGCACAGATACGCAGTATTTT
length: 14; D: TRBD1; J: TRBJ1-5; V: TRBV6-5; size: .; CDR3: CASSATGENQPQHF; DNA: TGTGCCAGCAGCGCCACAGGGGAGAATCAGCCCCAGCATTTT
length: 17; D: .; J: TRBJ1-2; V: TRBV9; size: .; CDR3: CASSVAAGRSGSYGYTF; DNA: TGTGCCAGCAGCGTAGCGGCCGGCAGGAGCGGTAGCTATGGCTACACCTTC
length: 17; D: TRBD2; J: TRBJ2-7; V: TRBV15; size: .; CDR3: CATSRDRPSGTLYEQYF; DNA: TGTGCCACCAGCAGAGATCGACCTAGCGGGACTCTCTACGAGCAGTACTTC
length: 14; D: TRBD2; J: TRBJ2-5; V: TRBV6-5; size: .; CDR3: CASSPSGGLETQYF; DNA: TGTGCCAGCAGTCCGAGCGGGGGGTTAGAGACCCAGTACTTC
length: 15; D: TRBD1; J: TRBJ1-3; V: TRBV9; size: .; CDR3: CASSPRDSRGNTIYF; DNA: TGTGCCAGCAGCCCCCGGGACAGCCGTGGAAACACCATATATTTT
length: 17; D: TRBD1; J: TRBJ2-2; V: TRBV15; size: .; CDR3: CATSRGGTGANTGELFF; DNA: TGTGCCACCAGCAGAGGCGGGACAGGGGCGAACACCGGGGAGCTGTTTTTT
length: 16; D: TRBD1; J: TRBJ1-1; V: TRBV7-9; size: .; CDR3: CASSLLQGASNTEAFF; DNA: TGTGCCAGCAGCTTATTACAGGGGGCCTCGAACACTGAAGCTTTCTTT
length: 17; D: .; J: TRBJ1-2; V: TRBV5-1; size: once; CDR3: CASSLDAGVGLNYGYTF; DNA: TGCGCCAGCAGCTTGGACGCGGGGGTCGGCCTTAACTATGGCTACACCTTC
length: 14; D: .; J: TRBJ2-1; V: TRBV6-5; size: .; CDR3: CASRGGVAHNEQFF; DNA: TGTGCCAGCAGAGGCGGGGTTGCACACAATGAGCAGTTCTTC
length: 17; D: TRBD2; J: TRBJ2-5; V: TRBV4-3; size: many; CDR3: CASSLGSSGGLIETQYF; DNA: TGCGCCAGCAGCCTAGGGTCAAGCGGGGGGCTTATTGAGACCCAGTACTTC
length: 15; D: TRBD2; J: TRBJ2-2; V: TRBV2; size: .; CDR3: CASRPAGGLTGELFF; DNA: TGTGCCAGCAGGCCAGCGGGGGGGCTCACCGGGGAGCTGTTTTTT
length: 16; D: TRBD1; J: TRBJ1-5; V: TRBV6-1; size: many; CDR3: CASSDPTGGGNQPQHF; DNA: TGTGCCAGCAGTGATCCCACAGGGGGAGGCAATCAGCCCCAGCATTTT
length: 15; D: .; J: TRBJ1-2; V: TRBV7-2; size: .; CDR3: CASSPDVGRVNGYTF; DNA: TGTGCCAGCAGCCCGGATGTGGGCAGGGTGAACGGCTACACCTTC
length: 14; D: .; J: TRBJ1-2; V: TRBV7-9; size: .; CDR3: CASSPLDSIYGYTF; DNA: TGTGCCAGCAGCCCACTGGACAGTATCTATGGCTACACCTTC
length: 11; D: .; J: TRBJ2-2; V: TRBV23-1; size: .; CDR3: CASNRAGELFF; DNA: TGCGCCAGCAACCGGGCCGGGGAGCTGTTTTTT
length: 17; D: TRBD1; J: TRBJ1-6; V: TRBV6-1; size: .; CDR3: CASSATGGFFYNSPLHF; DNA: TGTGCCAGCAGTGCCACAGGGGGTTTCTTCTATAATTCACCCCTCCACTTT
length: 14; D: .; J: TRBJ1-1; V: TRBV19; size: .; CDR3: CASSWEGMNTEAFF; DNA: TGTGCCAGTAGCTGGGAGGGGATGAACACTGAAGCTTTCTTT
length: 15; D: .; J: TRBJ1-5; V: TRBV28; size: .; CDR3: CASRAQGSLNQPQHF; DNA: TGTGCCAGCAGGGCTCAGGGCTCCCTCAATCAGCCCCAGCATTTT
length: 13; D: .; J: TRBJ2-7; V: TRBV7-2; size: few; CDR3: CASSWGQSYEQYF; DNA: TGTGCCAGCAGCTGGGGACAATCCTACGAGCAGTACTTC
length: 13; D: TRBD1; J: TRBJ1-1; V: TRBV12-3/TRBV12-4; size: .; CDR3: CASRGQVDTEAFF; DNA: TGTGCCAGCAGGGGACAGGTGGACACTGAAGCTTTCTTT
length: 15; D: .; J: TRBJ2-7; V: TRBV5-1; size: once; CDR3: CASSLWAGGLDEQYF; DNA: TGCGCCAGCAGCTTATGGGCAGGTGGCCTCGACGAGCAGTACTTC
length: 14; D: .; J: TRBJ1-2; V: TRBV3-1/TRBV3-2; size: .; CDR3: CASSQASGSYGYTF; DNA: TGTGCCAGCAGCCAAGCATCCGGGTCTTATGGCTACACCTTC
length: 16; D: TRBD2; J: TRBJ2-3; V: TRBV7-9; size: .; CDR3: CASSLALAAQGDTQYF; DNA: TGTGCCAGCAGCTTAGCCCTAGCGGCCCAAGGGGATACGCAGTATTTT
length: 14; D: .; J: TRBJ2-3; V: TRBV6-4; size: .; CDR3: CASSDSPGTDTQYF; DNA: TGTGCCAGCAGTGACTCGCCAGGCACAGATACGCAGTATTTT
length: 16; D: TRBD1; J: TRBJ2-7; V: TRBV19; size: once; CDR3: CASSIVTGTADYEQYF; DNA: TGTGCCAGTAGTATAGTTACCGGGACAGCGGACTACGAGCAGTACTTC
length: 14; D: .; J: TRBJ2-7; V: TRBV7-8; size: once; CDR3: CASSLGGARDEQYF; DNA: TGTGCCAGCAGCTTAGGGGGAGCTAGGGACGAGCAGTACTTC
length: 16; D: TRBD2; J: TRBJ2-5; V: TRBV7-2; size: .; CDR3: CASSILGGGAPETQYF; DNA: TGTGCCAGCAGCATTCTAGGCGGGGGGGCCCCAGAGACCCAGTACTTC
length: 17; D: TRBD2; J: TRBJ2-1; V: TRBV4-2; size: once; CDR3: CASSQDLGLATYNEQFF; DNA: TGTGCCAGCAGCCAAGATTTGGGACTAGCGACCTACAATGAGCAGTTCTTC
length: 13; D: .; J: TRBJ1-2; V: TRBV6-1; size: .; CDR3: CASSEPGLYGYTF; DNA: TGTGCCAGCAGTGAACCCGGACTCTATGGCTACACCTTC
length: 12; D: .; J: TRBJ1-1; V: TRBV7-9; size: .; CDR3: CASKKGSTEAFF; DNA: TGTGCCAGCAAAAAGGGGTCCACTGAAGCTTTCTTT
length: 17; D: .; J: TRBJ1-1; V: TRBV6-2/TRBV6-3; size: .; CDR3: CASSYPGGRTLNTEAFF; DNA: TGTGCCAGCAGTTACCCGGGAGGAAGAACCTTGAACACTGAAGCTTTCTTT
length: 16; D: .; J: TRBJ2-2; V: TRBV9; size: .; CDR3: CASSVSPGLLTGELFF; DNA: TGTGCCAGCAGCGTGAGCCCGGGACTCCTCACCGGGGAGCTGTTTTTT
length: 13; D: .; J: TRBJ1-2; V: TRBV14; size: .; CDR3: CASSPTGGYGYTF; DNA: TGTGCCAGCAGCCCGACGGGGGGATATGGCTACACCTTC
length: 15; D: TRBD1; J: TRBJ1-5; V: TRBV7-2; size: .; CDR3: CASSGGQGVRQPQHF; DNA: TGTGCCAGCAGCGGAGGACAGGGAGTCCGGCAGCCCCAGCATTTT
length: 13; D: .; J: TRBJ1-1; V: TRBV7-9; size: .; CDR3: CASSLDQGTEAFF; DNA: TGTGCCAGCAGCCTTGATCAGGGCACTGAAGCTTTCTTT
length: 14; D: .; J: TRBJ2-2; V: TRBV9; size: .; CDR3: CASRGTGITGELFF; DNA: TGTGCCAGCAGAGGTACAGGGATTACCGGGGAGCTGTTTTTT
length: 14; D: .; J: TRBJ1-5; V: TRBV30; size: .; CDR3: CAWSRQGSNQPQHF; DNA: TGTGCCTGGAGTAGGCAGGGAAGTAATCAGCCCCAGCATTTT
length: 17; D: TRBD2; J: TRBJ2-1; V: TRBV6-2/TRBV6-3; size: few; CDR3: CASRPTSGFHKGNEQFF; DNA: TGTGCCAGCAGGCCTACTAGCGGCTTCCATAAAGGGAATGAGCAGTTCTTC
length: 14; D: TRBD1; J: TRBJ2-7; V: TRBV6-5; size: .; CDR3: CASRRTGWGYEQYF; DNA: TGTGCCAGCCGAAGGACAGGGTGGGGGTACGAGCAGTACTTC
length: 15; D: TRBD1; J: TRBJ1-2; V: TRBV2; size: once; CDR3: CASSESGTGNNGYTF; DNA: TGTGCCAGCAGTGAATCCGGGACAGGGAATAATGGCTACACCTTC
length: 14; D: .; J: TRBJ1-2; V: TRBV10-3; size: .; CDR3: CAISESPRDYGYTF; DNA: TGTGCCATCAGTGAGTCCCCCAGGGATTATGGGTACACCTTC
length: 16; D: TRBD1; J: TRBJ1-5; V: TRBV7-9; size: .; CDR3: CASSSDRGYSNQPQHF; DNA: TGTGCCAGCAGCTCGGACAGGGGCTATAGCAATCAGCCCCAGCATTTT
length: 14; D: .; J: TRBJ2-3; V: TRBV6-6; size: .; CDR3: CASSYKRSTDTQYF; DNA: TGTGCCAGCAGTTACAAGCGAAGCACAGATACGCAGTATTTT
length: 15; D: TRBD1; J: TRBJ1-1; V: TRBV10-3; size: .; CDR3: CAISDINRGGTEAFF; DNA: TGTGCCATCAGTGATATTAACAGGGGGGGCACTGAAGCTTTCTTT
length: 15; D: TRBD1; J: TRBJ1-1; V: TRBV6-6; size: once; CDR3: CASSYPGQGNTEAFF; DNA: TGTGCCAGCAGTTACCCGGGACAGGGCAACACTGAAGCTTTCTTT
length: 12; D: .; J: TRBJ1-5; V: TRBV10-3; size: .; CDR3: CAISESDTPQHF; DNA: TGTGCCATCAGTGAGTCCGATACTCCCCAGCATTTT
length: 14; D: TRBD1; J: TRBJ2-7; V: TRBV11-1; size: .; CDR3: CASSSTQGSYEQYF; DNA: TGTGCCAGCAGCTCCACACAGGGGTCCTACGAGCAGTACTTC